The source of this T cell receptor beta chain is a study of cytotoxic CD8 clonotypes in ibrutinib-treated CLL. Study-wide results and caveats: Clonality was higher at baseline than in age-matched healthy donors and tracked circulating CD8+ T-cell counts. Contraction or stability on treatment was seen for public clonotypes, which were uncommon. The clonality went up when patients responded to ibrutinib and dropped back toward baseline at progression.

A single count supports this clone. As yet, its antigen is unknown. Sequencing used immunoSEQ multiplex PCR; TCRdb keeps in-frame clones, though not all of them. The repertoire holds some 150,000 clones, approximately 77% seen once, with about 29% in the top ten. This specimen was PBMCs, taken after 12 months of ibrutinib treatment. The source is a human donor with chronic lymphocytic leukemia.

The CDR3 bases are TGCGCCAGCAGCCAACCCACAGGGCTGGACTATGGCTACACCTTC. Protein product: CASSQPTGLDYGYTF. This sequence joins TRBV4-1 and TRBJ1-2, with D tentatively TRBD1 (6 bases). This CDR3 region has 15 residues. Germline CDR1 is MGHRA and CDR2 is YSYEKL. Trimming stripped 2 bases from V and 3 bases from J, with 13 bases between.